This paragraph covers one T cell receptor beta chain sequence. Its target is not known. The sample is drawn from a study of long-term antiretroviral therapy in people with HIV. General study results and limits: CDR3 length ranges were narrower in HIV repertoires than in controls. Those clones which expanded before ART made up the dominant part of the repertoire at all time points.

There were no participants with HIV treated outside the United States. The assay used was immunoSEQ (version v3.0), run at survey level. Data came from immunoSEQ multiplex PCR; TCRdb stores just in-frame clones and leaves some out. Of some 25,000 clones listed, 84% are singletons. Per germline, CDR1 SGHTS and CDR2 YDEGEE. V was cut by 4 bases and J by 4 bases, with 23 bases left in between. The CDR3 runs to 17 residues. The chain couples TRBV5-8 to TRBJ1-2, with a weak D call TRBD1 (6 bases). Sequencing used unsorted PBMCs, obtained 3 years after starting antiretroviral therapy. The sequence came from a man between 45 and 60 years old with HIV. CDR3 in amino acids: CASSMDRDTGRGYGYTF. In nucleotides, the CDR3 is TGTGCCAGCAGCATGGACCGGGACACGGGAAGGGGCTATGGCTACACCTTC.